This T cell receptor (beta chain) comes out of a study of T cell responses to AZD1222 COVID-19 vaccine. The table came from immunoSEQ multiplex PCR; TCRdb's copy has only in-frame clones and leaves some out. The repertoire holds some 180,000 clones, with roughly 92% as singletons. The germline gives CDR1 LNHDA, CDR2 SQIVND (reference sequence). The CDR3 spans 13 residues. Trimming removed 4 bases from V and 6 bases from J, with 12 bases in between. The chain recombines TRBV19 with TRBJ1-1; D not certain. The sample was peripheral blood, taken on day 0 of AZD1222 vaccination. The TCR originated in an adult in good health. CDR3 DNA: TGTGCCAGTAGTACTCAACAGAGCCCTGAAGCTTTCTTT. Protein sequence: CASSTQQSPEAFF.